The 22 T cell receptor beta chains below come from one sample, sequenced in a study of cytomegalovirus exposure and HLA in healthy donors. The PCR was carried out with 60 Vbeta primers and 13 Jbeta primers. This table comes from immunoSEQ multiplex PCR, and its TCRdb copy is limited to in-frame clones, with some not included. The data show roughly 200,000 clones, 75% to 85% seen once. Sequencing was done on a sample of PBMCs. These receptors were collected from a woman in her forties or fifties in good health and CMV-seronegative.

The chain recombines TRBV20-1 with TRBJ2-3, with a possible D match to TRBD2 (5 bases). The CDR3 sequence is 11 residues long. Germline V CDR1 and CDR2: DFQATT, SNEGSKA (reference sequence). The V end lost 3 bases, the J end lost 5 bases, and 6 bases lay between the germline ends. The DNA of the CDR3 is TGCAGTGCTAGTCGGGAAGATACGCAGTATTTT. It specifies CSASREDTQYF.

This clone appeared once. This rearrangement joins TRBV4-2 to TRBJ1-6; D gene unclear. CDR3 length: 15 residues. Germline loops: CDR1 LGHNA, CDR2 YNFKEQ. V lost 0 bases to trimming and J lost 8 bases, with 11 bases between them. This CDR3 reads CASSQDGLMDSPLHF. Written as DNA, the CDR3 is TGTGCCAGCAGCCAAGATGGCCTGATGGATTCACCCCTCCACTTT.

This chain connects TRBV14 to TRBJ2-2; a possible D gene is TRBD1 (5 bases). V was shortened by 6 bases and J by 3 bases, with 14 bases between the two germline ends. The CDR3 is 15 amino acids. Germline CDR1 reads SGHDN; CDR2 reads FVKESK. As DNA, the CDR3 is TGTGCCAGCAGATTAGGGTTCAGGGACACCGGGGAGCTGTTTTTT. Translating gives CASRLGFRDTGELFF. Using reference TRBV14 and TRBJ2-2 for the parts outside the CDR3, the full variable domain is EAGVTQFPSHSVIEKGQTVTLRCDPISGHDNLYWYRRVMGKEIKFLLHFVKESKQDESGMPNNRFLAERTGGTYSTLKVQPAELEDSGVYFCASRLGFRDTGELFFGEGSRLTVL.

The chain uses TRBV6-6 and TRBJ2-3; 14 nucleotides match TRBD2. Germline lookup yields CDR1 MNHNY and CDR2 SVGAGI (reference sequence). This CDR3 has 16 residues. V dropped 5 bases and J dropped 5; count of bases not matched to a gene: 6. This CDR3 reads CASSRGLAGGIDTQYF. The CDR3, as DNA: TGTGCCAGCAGTCGCGGACTAGCGGGAGGAATAGATACGCAGTATTTT.

Here the CDR3 DNA reads TGCGCCAGCAGCCCCGAGGGCCGCGGCTACACCTTC. This translates into CASSPEGRGYTF. The rearrangement uses TRBV5-1 and TRBJ1-2, with D uncertain. This CDR3 spans 12 amino acids. CDR1 is SGHRS, CDR2 YFSETQ, per germline. V lost 4 bases and J 8 bases, leaving 12 bases between the germline ends.

V is TRBV11-2 and J is TRBJ1-5; D is possibly TRBD1 (6 bases). Germline CDR1 and CDR2: SGHAT and FQNNGV. Trimming took 5 bases from V and 5 from J, leaving 13 bases between them. The CDR3 contains 14 residues. CDR3 nucleotide sequence: TGTGCCAGCAGCCCCGACAGGCGGCATCAGCCCCAGCATTTT. Translation: CASSPDRRHQPQHF.

The chain uses TRBV5-1 and TRBJ1-2; TRBD1 matches 9 bases. Germline loops: CDR1 SGHRS, CDR2 YFSETQ. V lost 6 bases, J lost 5 bases, and 8 bases stayed unmatched. CDR3 length: 14 amino acids. The CDR3 DNA is TGCGCCAGCAAAGCCGGGACAGGGATGTATGGCTACACCTTC. Protein product: CASKAGTGMYGYTF. The variable domain in full, with the rest retrieved from reference TRBV5-1 and TRBJ1-2, is KAGVTQTPRYLIKTRGQQVTLSCSPISGHRSVSWYQQTPGQGLQFLFEYFSETQRNKGNFPGRFSGRQFSNSRSEMNVSTLELGDSALYLCASKAGTGMYGYTFGSGTRLTVV.

This clone was seen a single time. This chain connects TRBV18 to TRBJ2-4, with 7 positions matching TRBD2. With 2 bases clipped from V and 9 bases from J, the junction kept 4 bases outside the gene matches. Germline CDR1 is KGHSH and CDR2 is LQKENI. This CDR3 contains 13 residues. The CDR3 region is CASSPGGGGIQYF. In DNA form, the CDR3 reads TGTGCCAGCTCACCAGGTGGCGGGGGCATTCAGTACTTC. The whole variable domain, remainder taken from reference TRBV18 and TRBJ2-4, is NAGVMQNPRHLVRRRGQEARLRCSPMKGHSHVYWYRQLPEEGLKFMVYLQKENIIDESGMPKERFSAEFPKEGPSILRIQQVVRGDSAAYFCASSPGGGGIQYFGAGTRLSVL.

This chain uses TRBV30 with TRBJ1-4; D gene uncertain. Trimming removed 3 bases at V and 10 bases at J, with 12 bases between. The CDR3 is 12 residues long. CDR1 and CDR2 (germline): GTSNPN, SVGIG (reference sequence). In DNA form, the CDR3 reads TGTGCCTGGAGCGGGGAAGTAGGAAAACTGTTTTTT. Amino acid sequence: CAWSGEVGKLFF.

The rearrangement links TRBV28 to TRBJ2-5; D is perhaps TRBD2 (5 bases). The better agreement between TRBJ2-7 and the DNA end casts doubt on the J call. Germline V gives CDR1 MDHEN, CDR2 SYDVKM. The CDR3 length is 15 residues. CDR3 DNA: TGTGCCAGTTACTCGACCGGGATCCATTCCTACGAGCAGTACTTC. Protein sequence: CASYSTGIHSYEQYF.

The genes are TRBV5-1 and TRBJ2-6; possible D gene TRBD2, 6 bases. The CDR3 runs 17 residues. Trimming took 2 bases from V and 2 from J, leaving 14 bases between them. Germline V gives CDR1 SGHRS, CDR2 YFSETQ. The CDR3 loop reads CASSFYGGGAGANVLTF. DNA for the CDR3: TGCGCCAGCAGCTTTTACGGCGGAGGGGCTGGGGCCAACGTCCTGACTTTC. Together with reference TRBV5-1 and TRBJ2-6, the CDR3 gives the full variable domain: KAGVTQTPRYLIKTRGQQVTLSCSPISGHRSVSWYQQTPGQGLQFLFEYFSETQRNKGNFPGRFSGRQFSNSRSEMNVSTLELGDSALYLCASSFYGGGAGANVLTFGAGSRLTVL.

Regarding this clone: Germline is not matched at one junction end, which may reflect a read error. The chain recombines TRBV7-9 with TRBJ2-7, with 7 bases matching TRBD1. Germline values: CDR1 SEHNR, CDR2 FQNEAQ (reference sequence). The CDR3 runs to 11 residues. CDR3 loop: CSSSSGGEQYF. Here the CDR3 DNA reads TGTTCCAGCAGCTCAGGGGGTGAGCAGTACTTC.

J is TRBJ2-3 and V is TRBV5-1; 8 nucleotides agree with TRBD1. This CDR3 has 14 amino acids. The V segment lost 4 bases and the J segment 4 bases; nucleotides outside the gene matches: 5. Germline V CDR1 and CDR2: SGHRS, YFSETQ. DNA for the CDR3: TGCGCCAGCAGCATAGGGACAGGCCCAGATACGCAGTATTTT. As protein: CASSIGTGPDTQYF.

The genes are TRBV6-1 and TRBJ2-7; weak D call: TRBD1 (6 bases). Trimming removed 1 base from V and 2 bases from J, with 12 bases in between. The CDR3 length is 15 residues. Per the germline V gene, CDR1 is MNHNS and CDR2 is SASEGT. The CDR3 bases are TGTGCCAGCAGTGAAGAGGCAGCAGGGGCCTACGAGCAGTACTTC. This codes for CASSEEAAGAYEQYF.

The CDR3 region is CASSQTTAYEQYF. CDR3 DNA: TGCGCCAGCAGCCAAACGACAGCCTACGAGCAGTACTTC. This rearrangement joins TRBV4-1 to TRBJ2-5; D might be TRBD1 (5 bases). The J call may be incorrect, as the DNA end agrees better with TRBJ2-7. CDR3 length: 13 residues. Germline CDR1 is MGHRA and CDR2 is YSYEKL.

A single count supports this clone. The chain is built from TRBV28 and TRBJ1-1; D may be TRBD1 (5 bases). The CDR3 runs to 13 residues. The V end was cut by 5 bases, the J end by 6 bases, with 13 bases between. CDR1 and CDR2 from the germline V gene are MDHEN and SYDVKM. The CDR3 spells CASSPGFLPEAFF. The DNA for the CDR3 is TGTGCCAGCAGTCCAGGGTTTTTGCCTGAAGCTTTCTTT. Full variable domain (rest looked up from reference TRBV28 and TRBJ1-1): DVKVTQSSRYLVKRTGEKVFLECVQDMDHENMFWYRQDPGLGLRLIYFSYDVKMKEKGDIPEGYSVSREKKERFSLILESASTNQTSMYLCASSPGFLPEAFFGQGTRLTVV.

The J gene is TRBJ1-6, the V gene TRBV6-5; D call uncertain. Germline V gene sequence: CDR1 MNHEY, CDR2 SVGAGI. The CDR3 sequence is 13 residues long. V lost 2 bases and J lost 14, with 13 bases in between. The CDR3, as DNA: TGTGCCAGCAGTTACGACGGGTCGGAAGCCCTCCACTTT. It specifies CASSYDGSEALHF.

CDR3 coding DNA: TGTGCCAGCAGTTTACAGGGAGTCTATGGCTACACCTTC. Translated, it gives CASSLQGVYGYTF. The J gene is TRBJ1-2, the V gene TRBV6-1, with D possibly being TRBD1 (6 bases). Trimming removed 5 bases from V and 4 bases from J, with 11 bases in between. CDR1 is MNHNS and CDR2 is SASEGT in the germline V gene. This CDR3 comprises 13 residues.

This chain uses TRBV27 with TRBJ2-7; D is unresolved. The germline V gene has CDR1 MNHEY and CDR2 SMNVEV (reference sequence). CDR3 size: 15 residues. Trimming stripped 5 bases from V and 2 bases from J, with 16 bases between. CDR3 sequence: CASSPARNRPYEQYF. CDR3 bases: TGTGCCAGCAGTCCTGCGCGAAACAGACCCTACGAGCAGTACTTC.

The chain joins TRBV6-5 to TRBJ2-7, with 11 bases fitting TRBD2. The V gene's germline CDR1 is MNHEY and CDR2 SVGAGI. J lost 5 bases, V lost 6 bases, and 6 bases had no gene match. This CDR3 is built from 14 residues. In DNA, the CDR3 is TGTGCCAGCAGACACGGGACTAGCGGCCACGAGCAGTACTTC. It encodes CASRHGTSGHEQYF.

V and J are TRBV5-1 and TRBJ2-3; 7 bases agree with TRBD2. CDR3 size: 15 residues. The junction had 1 base not matched to a gene; V was cut back by 0 bases and J by 0 bases. Germline CDR1 reads SGHRS; CDR2 reads YFSETQ. DNA of the CDR3: TGCGCCAGCAGCTTGGCGCGGGGGAGCACAGATACGCAGTATTTT. It encodes CASSLARGSTDTQYF.

The table lists this clone with a few counts. J is TRBJ1-2 and V is TRBV2; tentative D call: TRBD1 (6 bases). V shed 6 bases and J shed 8 bases, with 10 bases lying between them. Germline V CDR1 and CDR2: SNHLY, FYNNEI. This CDR3 is built from 11 residues. The CDR3 loop reads CASRQGGGYTF. CDR3 in DNA: TGTGCCAGCAGACAGGGTGGCGGCTACACCTTC.